This record covers a single T cell receptor (beta chain). What antigen it recognizes has not been identified. Qualities for individual bases were not recorded, and no much larger clone is one base off. This record belongs to a study of breast tumors, draining lymph nodes, adjacent tissues (dated by TCRdb to about 2016). Concerning the study at large: TCR beta repertoires were compared across tumor, adjacent nontumor tissue and axillary lymph nodes obtained from breast cancer patients. In human breast cancer, the study set out to assess how tumor, surrounding tissue and draining lymph node repertoires relate to one another and whether T cells might be exchanged between them. The investigation overall reported the following: In luminal-like breast cancer, tumor and nontumor tissue repertoires resembled each other significantly more than in basal-like breast cancer. A scenario in which most tumor T cells derive from the lymph node and then expand within tumor tissue was judged to be consistent with the data. T-cell repertoire diversity in tumors was found to be lower than in lymph nodes but higher than in nontumor tissue, and preferential V and J gene usage was observed. The conclusion that tumor T cells originate in lymph nodes was framed as consistent with a hypothesis rather than directly demonstrated.

The adjacent samples were made up of nontumor breast tissue around the tumor. Taken from cysteine to phenylalanine, the CDR3 has 13 residues. The CDR3 DNA has 39 bases and is translated from base 1. V gives up 3 bases and J gives up 8 bases, and the segment between their germline ends measures 16 bases. CDR1 and CDR2 were assigned from the germline V gene (reference sequence) as DFQATT and SNEGSKA. Sequencing was performed on an Illumina HiSeq 2000. Multiplex PCR amplification was used to generate the TCR beta chain libraries. The amplified TCR beta chain products were analyzed by high-throughput sequencing. The public reads were quality trimmed at Q25 with fastp and then assembled into clones with MiXCR by TCRdb, keeping productive beta chains. One record per CDR3 amino acid sequence lists the most common genes and DNA. This sample gives about 14,000 distinct CDR3 sequences in total; roughly 50% of them show up just once. The ten top clones hold approximately 30% of the sample.

This receptor was identified in a female donor with breast cancer. Some clones in this sample may be carry-over from other donors' samples. Sequenced input: tumor-adjacent breast tissue. The V and J genes are TRBV20-1 and TRBJ1-2, with TRBD1 tentatively as D gene (5 bases match). The CDR3 protein: CSASYQGGGGYTF. The nucleotides read TGCAGTGCTAGCTACCAGGGAGGAGGAGGCTACACCTTC.